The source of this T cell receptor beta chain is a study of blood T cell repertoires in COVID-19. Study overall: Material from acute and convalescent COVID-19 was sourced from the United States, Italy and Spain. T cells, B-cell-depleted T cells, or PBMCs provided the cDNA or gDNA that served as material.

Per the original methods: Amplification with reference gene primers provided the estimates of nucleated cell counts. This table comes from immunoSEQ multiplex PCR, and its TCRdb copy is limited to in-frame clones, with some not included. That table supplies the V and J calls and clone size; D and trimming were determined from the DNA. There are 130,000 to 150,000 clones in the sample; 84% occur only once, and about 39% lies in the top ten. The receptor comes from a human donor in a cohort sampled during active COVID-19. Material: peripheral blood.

The CDR3 is CASSLEGGQGTEAFF. The CDR3 DNA is TGCGCCAGCAGCTTGGAAGGGGGCCAAGGGACTGAAGCTTTCTTT. This chain uses TRBV5-1 with TRBJ1-1; 7 bases agree with TRBD1. Losses at the gene ends were 0 bases for V and 5 bases for J; bases not matched to a gene: 7. CDR1 and CDR2 (germline): SGHRS, YFSETQ. The CDR3 runs to 15 residues.